This TCR beta chain was sequenced in a study of cytomegalovirus exposure and HLA in healthy donors. Regarding the study as a whole: Clusters of TCRs from the first cohort tended to co-occur in the 120 or so validation repertoires (as a later analysis found).

The donors were in the roughly 130-subject validation cohort, distinct from the roughly 600-subject first cohort. Clones were read by immunoSEQ multiplex PCR, and TCRdb kept only the in-frame ones, dropping some. The sample carries roughly 80,000 clones, 90% to 95% recorded once. The table lists this clone with a few counts. Its antigen is as yet unknown. The specimen sequenced was PBMCs. The origin of this receptor is a man younger than 35 in good health and CMV-seronegative.

The DNA of the CDR3 is TGCGCCAGCAGCTTGGCCAGGAATAATTCACCCCTCCACTTT. Its translation is CASSLARNNSPLHF. The chain carries TRBV5-1 and TRBJ1-6; the D is unclear. The CDR3 length is 14 residues. The V gene's germline CDR1 is SGHRS and CDR2 YFSETQ. Trimming cost V 0 bases and J 5 bases, with 6 bases left between them.